The 7 T cell receptor beta chains below come from one sample, sequenced in a study of control samples from healthy donors and cancer patients. Measured with immunoSEQ multiplex PCR; TCRdb has only the in-frame clones, and not every one. The sample holds 180,000 or so clones; 91% are singletons and the top ten take roughly 1.6%. Material: blood. Source of these receptors: a woman under 40 in good health.

This clone turned up a few times. This rearrangement joins TRBV7-9 to TRBJ1-4; TRBD1 might be the D (5 bases). Trimming stripped 0 bases from V and 7 bases from J, with 12 bases between. The CDR3 totals 15 residues. Germline V gene data show CDR1 as SEHNR and CDR2 as FQNEAQ (reference sequence). CDR3 sequence (DNA): TGTGCCAGCAGCTTAGCAGGGGTCGGTCGTGAAAAACTGTTTTTT. It codes for CASSLAGVGREKLFF.

In this sample, this clone turned up once. The gene calls are TRBV5-6 and TRBJ2-5; 8 bases align to TRBD2. This CDR3 has 14 residues. V lost 4 bases to trimming and J lost 4 bases; unmatched junction nucleotides: 6. Per germline, CDR1 SGHDT and CDR2 YYEEEE. CDR3: CASSGLAAGETQYF. The CDR3 DNA follows: TGTGCCAGCAGCGGACTAGCCGCCGGAGAGACCCAGTACTTC. The full variable domain, its missing parts supplied by reference TRBV5-6 and TRBJ2-5, is DAGVTQSPTHLIKTRGQQVTLRCSPKSGHDTVSWYQQALGQGPQFIFQYYEEEERQRGNFPDRFSGHQFPNYSSELNVNALLLGDSALYLCASSGLAAGETQYFGPGTRLLVL.

The genes are TRBV2 and TRBJ2-1; D unresolved. Germline CDR1 reads SNHLY; CDR2 reads FYNNEI. The CDR3 sequence is 13 residues long. The V gene lost 3 bases and the J gene lost 7 bases, with 10 bases spanning the gap. The CDR3 here is CASSDRQKNEQFF. The CDR3 bases are TGTGCCAGCAGTGATAGGCAGAAGAATGAGCAGTTCTTC.

V is TRBV3-1 (or the pseudogene TRBV3-2) and J is TRBJ1-1; 8 bases match TRBD1. CDR3 length: 15 amino acids. V dropped 2 bases and J dropped 0; count of bases not matched to a gene: 2. Per germline, CDR1 LGHDT and CDR2 YNNKEL (reference sequence). The CDR3, as DNA: TGTGCCAGCAGCCAACCGGGACAGGTGAACACTGAAGCTTTCTTT. It encodes CASSQPGQVNTEAFF.

V and J are TRBV5-1 and TRBJ1-4; D not resolved. CDR1 and CDR2 from the germline V gene are SGHRS and YFSETQ. V was trimmed by 0 bases and J by 2 bases, leaving 8 bases between them. The CDR3 contains 15 residues. The CDR3 loop is CASSLATGTNEKLFF. The CDR3 nucleotides read TGCGCCAGCAGCTTGGCGACTGGGACTAATGAAAAACTGTTTTTT.

This chain joins TRBV7-2 and TRBJ1-2; 8 bases agree with TRBD1. CDR3 size: 12 residues. Germline CDR1 and CDR2: SGHTA and FQGNSA. Trimming removed 8 bases from V and 5 bases from J; junction bases left unmatched: 4. CDR3 region: CASVQGAYGYTF. The CDR3 DNA reads TGTGCCAGCGTTCAGGGGGCGTATGGCTACACCTTC.

The genes are TRBV5-4 and TRBJ2-1; 8 bases fit TRBD2. The CDR3 is made up of 15 amino acids. The junction had 5 bases not matched to a gene; V was cut back by 0 bases and J by 6 bases. Germline lookup yields CDR1 SGHNT and CDR2 YYREEE (reference sequence). The CDR3 region is CASSLGGLGFNEQFF. The CDR3 DNA follows: TGTGCCAGCAGCTTGGGGGGACTAGGGTTCAATGAGCAGTTCTTC.